Listed here is a single T cell receptor beta chain. These data originate in a study of blood T cell repertoires in COVID-19. J was trimmed by 5 bases and V by 1 base; bases with no gene match: 3. This CDR3 is 15 amino acids long. CDR1 and CDR2 (germline): LNHNV, YYDKDF (reference sequence). Sequencing used immunoSEQ multiplex PCR; TCRdb keeps in-frame clones, though not all of them. This table holds tens of thousands of clones, 82% found once. This sequence joins TRBV15 and TRBJ2-7; TRBD1 matches at 12 bases. Sequenced: peripheral blood. This TCR was sampled from a woman older than 75 with acute or convalescent COVID-19. CDR3: CATSRGDRGRHEQYF. For the CDR3, the DNA is TGTGCCACCAGCAGAGGGGACAGGGGGCGGCACGAGCAGTACTTC. Variable domain in full (rest from reference TRBV15 and TRBJ2-7): DAMVIQNPRYQVTQFGKPVTLSCSQTLNHNVMYWYQQKSSQAPKLLFHYYDKDFNNEADTPDNFQSRRPNTSFCFLDIRSPGLGDTAMYLCATSRGDRGRHEQYFGPGTRLTVT.